One T cell receptor beta chain is described in this entry. This CDR3 has 13 residues. Trimming pared 3 bases from V and 2 bases from J, leaving 8 bases between. Per germline, CDR1 SGHNT and CDR2 YYREEE (reference sequence). Under the authors' procedure: Amplification of reference gene primers was used by the study to estimate nucleated cell counts. Clones were read by immunoSEQ multiplex PCR, and TCRdb kept only the in-frame ones, dropping some. V, J and clone size are those of that table, while D and trimming were read from the DNA. The data show about 280,000 clones, with 85% seen just once and 2% to 3% held by the top ten. The sample originates from a study of blood T cell repertoires in COVID-19. As for the study in general: COVID-19 samples collected from the United States, Italy and Spain covered acute and convalescent phases.

Cohort allocation depended upon clinical history that participants reported. Among Cohort 3 donors, those recovered had two negative PCRs, clearance, or symptom resolution. The V and J genes are TRBV5-4 and TRBJ1-1; unclear D gene. This sequence originates from a woman between 45 and 60 years old who had recovered from COVID-19. The sample was PBMCs or T cells enriched from blood (not recorded which). CDR3 region: CASSYTENTEAFF. In DNA, the CDR3 is TGTGCCAGCAGCTACACAGAAAACACTGAAGCTTTCTTT. The whole variable domain, remainder taken from reference TRBV5-4 and TRBJ1-1, is ETGVTQSPTHLIKTRGQQVTLRCSSQSGHNTVSWYQQALGQGPQFIFQYYREEENGRGNFPPRFSGLQFPNYSSELNVNALELDDSALYLCASSYTENTEAFFGQGTRLTVV.